This TCR beta chain was sequenced during a study of blood T cell repertoires in COVID-19. As for the study in general: PBMCs, B-cell-depleted T cells, or T cells were the source of the cDNA or gDNA that made up the material.

In the original analysis: Nucleated cell counts were estimated from reference gene primer amplification. Assay used: immunoSEQ multiplex PCR; TCRdb lists only in-frame clones, some missing. V and J calls and clone size come straight from that table; D and trimming were deduced from the DNA. The sample yields about 75,000 clones, about 88% seen once. Between the trimmed V and J ends, which lost 4 bases and 0 bases, there was a span of 11 bases. The CDR3 has 15 residues. Germline V gene data show CDR1 as SGHRS and CDR2 as YFSETQ. The genes are TRBV5-1 and TRBJ2-4, with a possible D match to TRBD1 (5 bases). The sample taken for sequencing was peripheral blood. This TCR was recovered from a human donor in a cohort sampled during active COVID-19. The CDR3 loop is CASSHMTEAKNIQYF. The CDR3 DNA follows: TGCGCCAGCAGCCATATGACAGAAGCCAAAAACATTCAGTACTTC. The whole variable domain, filled in from reference TRBV5-1 and TRBJ2-4, reads KAGVTQTPRYLIKTRGQQVTLSCSPISGHRSVSWYQQTPGQGLQFLFEYFSETQRNKGNFPGRFSGRQFSNSRSEMNVSTLELGDSALYLCASSHMTEAKNIQYFGAGTRLSVL.